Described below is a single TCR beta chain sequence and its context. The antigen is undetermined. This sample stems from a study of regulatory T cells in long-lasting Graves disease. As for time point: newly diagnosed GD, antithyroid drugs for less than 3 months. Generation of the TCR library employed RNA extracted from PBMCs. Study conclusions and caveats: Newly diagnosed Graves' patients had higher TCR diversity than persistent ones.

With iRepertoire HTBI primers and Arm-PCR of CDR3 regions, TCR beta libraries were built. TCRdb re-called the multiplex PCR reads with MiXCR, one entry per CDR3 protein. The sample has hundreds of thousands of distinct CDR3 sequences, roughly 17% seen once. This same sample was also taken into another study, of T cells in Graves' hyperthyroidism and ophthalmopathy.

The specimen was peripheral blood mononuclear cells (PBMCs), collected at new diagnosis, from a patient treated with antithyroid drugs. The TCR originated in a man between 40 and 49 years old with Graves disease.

CDR3 region: CASSFPAGAKAFF. As DNA, the CDR3 is TGTGCCAGCAGTTTCCCGGCCGGGGCGAAAGCTTTCTTT. The chain links TRBV12-3 or TRBV12-4 to TRBJ1-1; the D gene is possibly TRBD1 (5 bases). CDR3 size: 13 residues. V dropped 3 bases and J dropped 9 bases, with 14 bases sitting between them.